A single sample is the source of the 8 T cell receptor beta chains below, sequenced in a study of blood T cell repertoires in COVID-19 (dated by TCRdb to the early 2020s). Receptors were amplified or captured by the immunoSEQ multiplex PCR assay. What TCRdb holds here is the immuneACCESS table cut down to in-frame rearrangements. Part of the clones is not present; checked against another copy, under half of the missing clones reflect an unresolved V gene, and the others are unexplained. The sample records 120,000 to 150,000 clones, just under 90% of which are singletons. Of the sample, 3.5% to 5.5% is held by the ten largest clones. The sequenced sample consisted of peripheral blood. The origin of the receptors is a woman between 40 and 55 years old with acute or convalescent COVID-19.

V usage is TRBV3-1 (or the pseudogene TRBV3-2) and J usage is TRBJ2-2; 8 bases are shared with TRBD2. This CDR3 has 18 amino acids. CDR1 LGHDT and CDR2 YNNKEL come from the germline V gene (reference sequence). Trimming cost V 0 bases and J 5 bases; bases outside gene matches: 11. The CDR3 loop is CASSQDPAGVMFTGELFF. DNA of the CDR3: TGTGCCAGCAGCCAAGATCCAGCGGGAGTGATGTTTACCGGGGAGCTGTTTTTT.

The V and J genes are TRBV5-5 and TRBJ1-1; D gene ambiguous. This CDR3 region has 14 residues. V lost 4 bases, J lost 2 bases, and 12 bases lay in between. Germline loops: CDR1 SGHKS, CDR2 YYEKEE (reference sequence). The CDR3 here is CASSTERLNTEAFF. CDR3 DNA: TGTGCCAGCAGCACAGAACGGTTAAACACTGAAGCTTTCTTT.

The chain couples TRBV4-1 to TRBJ1-2; 9 bases agree with TRBD1. This CDR3 is built from 16 residues. Germline V gene data show CDR1 as MGHRA and CDR2 as YSYEKL. V was clipped by 2 bases and J by 3 bases; unmatched bases: 7. As DNA, the CDR3 is TGCGCCAGCAGCCAATTGCCGGGACAGGGCGACTATGGCTACACCTTC. Translating it yields CASSQLPGQGDYGYTF.

The V and J genes are TRBV19 and TRBJ2-1; TRBD2 aligns across 11 bases. Germline CDR1 is LNHDA and CDR2 is SQIVND (reference sequence). J gave up 4 bases and V 3 bases, and 8 bases lay outside the gene matches. The CDR3 is made up of 17 amino acids. CDR3 sequence (DNA): TGTGCCAGTAGTATGGCTAGCGGGAGGATCCTGTACAATGAGCAGTTCTTC. Its protein product is CASSMASGRILYNEQFF.

A single count supports this clone. The chain is built from TRBV7-9 and TRBJ2-2; D not certain. Trimming took off 7 bases at V and 3 bases at J, with 12 bases between the two ends. The CDR3 extends over 14 amino acids. Germline CDR1 SEHNR, CDR2 FQNEAQ (reference sequence). CDR3 coding DNA: TGTGCCAGCACCTTTACTGAGGACACCGGGGAGCTGTTTTTT. Protein sequence: CASTFTEDTGELFF.

The chain combines TRBV7-9 with TRBJ2-7, with 8 bases lining up with TRBD1. V lost 6 bases and J lost 2; bases outside the gene matches: 3. This CDR3 is 13 amino acids long. Germline V gene lookup returns CDR1 SEHNR and CDR2 FQNEAQ (reference sequence). CDR3 sequence reads: CASSTGGPYEQYF. The CDR3 region has the DNA TGTGCCAGCAGTACAGGGGGTCCCTACGAGCAGTACTTC.

This clone was picked up a small number of times. This chain uses TRBV15 with TRBJ1-5, with D perhaps TRBD1 (5 bases). The CDR3 sequence is 16 residues long. Germline lookup yields CDR1 LNHNV and CDR2 YYDKDF (reference sequence). Trimming removed 8 bases at V and 0 bases at J, with 17 bases between. The CDR3 region is CATGSRQGYSNQPQHF. In nucleotides, the CDR3 is TGTGCCACCGGTTCAAGGCAGGGTTATAGCAATCAGCCCCAGCATTTT.

This sequence joins TRBV5-8 and TRBJ2-1, with 14 positions matching TRBD2. Germline CDR1 is SGHTS and CDR2 is YDEGEE. The CDR3 consists of 16 residues. With V trimmed by 4 bases and J by 6 bases, 6 bases remained unmatched. The CDR3 DNA reads TGTGCCAGCAGCGCCCGACTAGCGGGAGGGCCCAATGAGCAGTTCTTC. Its translation is CASSARLAGGPNEQFF.